Below, 13 T cell receptor beta chains from the same sample are listed, as sequenced in a study of siplizumab effects on memory and regulatory T cells. The repertoire was sequenced with immunoSEQ multiplex PCR; TCRdb's copy has only in-frame clones and lacks some. Of some 97,000 clones listed, 85% to 95% are singletons. The source material was Tregs sorted from blood. The source of these receptors is a human donor in good health.

This sequence joins TRBV19 and TRBJ2-2, with 11 nucleotides matching TRBD2. With 6 bases clipped from V and 4 bases from J, the junction kept 7 bases outside the gene matches. The CDR3 sequence is 16 residues long. Per the germline V gene, CDR1 is LNHDA and CDR2 is SQIVND (reference sequence). CDR3 DNA: TGTGCCAGTAGGTATCTAGCGGGAGGTTTCACCGGGGAGCTGTTTTTT. It is translated as CASRYLAGGFTGELFF.

A single count supports this clone. V usage is TRBV6-1 and J usage is TRBJ2-1, with 8 bases aligning to TRBD2. The CDR3 consists of 15 residues. Germline V lookup: CDR1 MNHNS, CDR2 SASEGT. Unmatched junction bases numbered 6, after V lost 5 bases and J lost 3 bases. This CDR3 reads CASSLGLDDYNEQFF. CDR3 DNA sequence: TGTGCCAGCAGTCTGGGACTAGACGACTACAATGAGCAGTTCTTC.

V usage is TRBV30 and J usage is TRBJ2-7; D gene ambiguous. The CDR3 sequence is 14 residues long. Trimming shortened V by 2 bases and J by 7 bases, and 18 bases separated the two germline ends. The germline gives CDR1 GTSNPN, CDR2 SVGIG (reference sequence). Written as DNA, the CDR3 is TGTGCCTGGAGTTTCGGTCGTGGGTTTCGGGAGCAGTACTTC. Amino acid sequence: CAWSFGRGFREQYF.

The chain links TRBV28 to TRBJ2-6; D is uncertain. Trimming removed 3 bases at V and 2 bases at J, with 17 bases between. Germline V gives CDR1 MDHEN, CDR2 SYDVKM. This CDR3 has 18 residues. CDR3 nucleotide sequence: TGTGCCAGCAGTTTCCTCTCGGCCCTATTACCTGGGGCCAACGTCCTGACTTTC. Amino acid sequence: CASSFLSALLPGANVLTF.

This rearrangement joins TRBV10-2 to TRBJ1-1; no reliable D call. Trimming shortened V by 4 bases and J by 6 bases, and 9 bases separated the two germline ends. The germline gives CDR1 WSHSY, CDR2 SAAADI. The CDR3 length is 12 residues. CDR3 residues: CASSGTYSEAFF. CDR3 coding DNA: TGCGCCAGCAGTGGGACCTACTCTGAAGCTTTCTTT.

J is TRBJ1-3 and V is TRBV14, with D uncertain. V lost 0 bases and J lost 3, with 15 bases in between. CDR1 and CDR2 from the germline V gene are SGHDN and FVKESK. The length of the CDR3 is 17 residues. For the CDR3, the DNA is TGTGCCAGCAGCCAAGATCTGCTGACGGTTTTTGGAAACACCATATATTTT. It specifies CASSQDLLTVFGNTIYF.

This chain uses TRBV28 with TRBJ2-7; D not certain. Trimming stripped 6 bases from V and 7 bases from J, with 7 bases between. This CDR3 contains 10 residues. CDR1 and CDR2 (germline): MDHEN, SYDVKM. The chain's CDR3 is CASRPEEQYF. In nucleotides, the CDR3 is TGTGCCAGCAGGCCGGAAGAGCAGTACTTC.

The V and J genes are TRBV28 and TRBJ2-6; D remains ambiguous. There are 21 residues in the CDR3. Between the trimmed V and J ends, which lost 9 bases and 2 bases, there was a span of 32 bases. Germline V lookup: CDR1 MDHEN, CDR2 SYDVKM. The CDR3, as DNA: TGTGCCAGTAGCTTCCCAATCAGTAGGGTTGGAGATCGTACTGGGGCCAACGTCCTGACTTTC. This sequence encodes CASSFPISRVGDRTGANVLTF.

The chain links TRBV2 to TRBJ2-5; 7 bases agree with TRBD2. The CDR3 covers 14 residues. CDR1 SNHLY and CDR2 FYNNEI come from the germline V gene. V gave up 0 bases and J gave up 2 bases; unmatched junction bases: 0. CDR3 residues: CASSEASGQETQYF. The DNA of the CDR3 is TGTGCCAGCAGTGAAGCTAGCGGGCAAGAGACCCAGTACTTC.

This sequence joins TRBV14 and TRBJ2-1, with D unresolved. The CDR3 covers 12 residues. V lost 1 base and J 15 bases, leaving 13 bases between the germline ends. Germline CDR1 SGHDN, CDR2 FVKESK. The CDR3 nucleotides read TGTGCCAGCAGCCAAGTTACATGGCGTCGGTTCTTC. This sequence encodes CASSQVTWRRFF.

The CDR3 bases are TGTGCCAGCGGGGGAAGACAGGGAAAAGCGTCTGGGGCCAACGTCCTGACTTTC. Amino acids: CASGGRQGKASGANVLTF. J is TRBJ2-6 and V is TRBV14; 7 bases match TRBD1. V dropped 8 bases and J dropped 1; count of bases not matched to a gene: 14. The germline CDR1 and CDR2 sequences are SGHDN and FVKESK. This CDR3 contains 18 residues. Full variable domain (missing parts from reference TRBV14 and TRBJ2-6): EAGVTQFPSHSVIEKGQTVTLRCDPISGHDNLYWYRRVMGKEIKFLLHFVKESKQDESGMPNNRFLAERTGGTYSTLKVQPAELEDSGVYFCASGGRQGKASGANVLTFGAGSRLTVL.

The chain couples TRBV30 to TRBJ2-7; unclear D gene. The CDR3 is made up of 11 amino acids. Looked up from germline, CDR1 is GTSNPN and CDR2 is SVGIG (reference sequence). V shed 8 bases and J shed 4 bases, with 12 bases lying between them. In DNA form, the CDR3 reads TGTGCCCGATCCACCGAGTACGAGCAGTACTTC. It encodes CARSTEYEQYF.

The rearrangement joins TRBV19 to TRBJ2-1; a weak D match, TRBD1 (7 bases). This CDR3 region has 15 residues. V dropped 7 bases and J dropped 7 bases, with 20 bases sitting between them. CDR1 LNHDA and CDR2 SQIVND come from the germline V gene (reference sequence). This CDR3 reads CASKTGGTVANEQFF. CDR3 DNA: TGTGCCAGTAAGACGGGCGGGACAGTCGCTAATGAGCAGTTCTTC.